This T cell receptor beta chain was obtained from a study of cytomegalovirus exposure and HLA in healthy donors. This clone was counted between two and nine times. Vbeta (60) and Jbeta (13) primers were used in the PCR. Libraries were prepared by immunoSEQ multiplex PCR; TCRdb keeps only in-frame clonotypes and omits some of them. The table has roughly 65,000 clones, 65% to 70% seen once; the top ten hold around a sixth. Germline CDR1 reads MNHEY; CDR2 reads SMNVEV (reference sequence). V shed 5 bases, J shed 3 bases, and the junction held 7 bases outside the gene matches. This CDR3 contains 16 residues.

The V and J genes are TRBV27 and TRBJ2-7, with 13 bases aligning to TRBD2. The sequenced sample was PBMCs. This TCR came from a man aged 35 to 55 in good health and CMV-seropositive. The CDR3 nucleotides are TGTGCCAGCAGTCTCCGGACTAGCGGGAGTTTCTACGAGCAGTACTTC. Translation: CASSLRTSGSFYEQYF.